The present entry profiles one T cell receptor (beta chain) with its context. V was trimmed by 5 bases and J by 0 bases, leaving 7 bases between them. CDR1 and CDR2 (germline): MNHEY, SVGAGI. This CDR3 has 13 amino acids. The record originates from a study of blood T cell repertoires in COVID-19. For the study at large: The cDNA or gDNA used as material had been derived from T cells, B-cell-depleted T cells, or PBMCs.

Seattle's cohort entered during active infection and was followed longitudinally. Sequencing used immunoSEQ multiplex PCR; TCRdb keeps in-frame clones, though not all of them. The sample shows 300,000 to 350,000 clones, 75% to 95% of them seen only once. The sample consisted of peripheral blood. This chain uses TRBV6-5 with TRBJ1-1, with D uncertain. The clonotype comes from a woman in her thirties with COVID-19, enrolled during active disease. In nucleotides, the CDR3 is TGTGCCAGCAGTCATCAGATGAACACTGAAGCTTTCTTT. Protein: CASSHQMNTEAFF.